This T cell receptor beta chain was identified in a study of blood T cell repertoires in COVID-19. Profiled with immunoSEQ multiplex PCR; TCRdb holds only in-frame clones, not every one. Counted here are some 430,000 clones, about 90% occurring once; the ten biggest clones make up approximately 0.55%. Clinical histories supplied by participants themselves formed the basis of cohort assignment. The CDR3 has 15 residues. The ends lost 7 bases at V and 5 bases at J; junction bases unmatched: 14. Germline CDR1 SNHLY, CDR2 FYNNEI. The genes are TRBV2 and TRBJ2-7; 7 bases match TRBD1. The sequence came from a man younger than 35 who had recovered from COVID-19. Sequencing used PBMCs or T cells enriched from blood (not recorded which). The CDR3 DNA reads TGTGCCAGCACCAGGGGACAGTCTGGGAGAGACGAGCAGTACTTC. It encodes CASTRGQSGRDEQYF.